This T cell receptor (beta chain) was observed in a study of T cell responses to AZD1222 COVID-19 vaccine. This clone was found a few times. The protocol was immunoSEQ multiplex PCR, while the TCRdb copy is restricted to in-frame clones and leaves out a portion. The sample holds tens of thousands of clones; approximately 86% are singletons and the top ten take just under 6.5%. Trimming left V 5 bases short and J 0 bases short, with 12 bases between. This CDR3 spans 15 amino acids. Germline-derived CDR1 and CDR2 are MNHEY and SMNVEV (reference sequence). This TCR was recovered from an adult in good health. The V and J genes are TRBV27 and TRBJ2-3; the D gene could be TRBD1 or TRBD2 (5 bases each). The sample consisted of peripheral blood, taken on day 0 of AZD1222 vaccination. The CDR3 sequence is CASSTRDRSTDTQYF. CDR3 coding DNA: TGTGCCAGCAGTACCCGGGACCGAAGCACAGATACGCAGTATTTT.